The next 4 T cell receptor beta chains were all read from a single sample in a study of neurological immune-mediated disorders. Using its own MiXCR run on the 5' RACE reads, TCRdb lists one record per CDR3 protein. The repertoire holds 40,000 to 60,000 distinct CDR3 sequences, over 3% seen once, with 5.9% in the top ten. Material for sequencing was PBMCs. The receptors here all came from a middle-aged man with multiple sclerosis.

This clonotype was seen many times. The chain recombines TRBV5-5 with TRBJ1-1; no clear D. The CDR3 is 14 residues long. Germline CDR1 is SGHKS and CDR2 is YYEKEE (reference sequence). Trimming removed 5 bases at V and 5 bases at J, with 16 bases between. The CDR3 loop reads CASSSPPPLTEAFF. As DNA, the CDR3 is TGTGCCAGCAGTTCCCCACCGCCGTTGACTGAAGCTTTCTTT. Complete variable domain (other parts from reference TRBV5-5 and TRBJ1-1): DAGVTQSPTHLIKTRGQQVTLRCSPISGHKSVSWYQQVLGQGPQFIFQYYEKEERGRGNFPDRFSARQFPNYSSELNVNALLLGDSALYLCASSSPPPLTEAFFGQGTRLTVV.

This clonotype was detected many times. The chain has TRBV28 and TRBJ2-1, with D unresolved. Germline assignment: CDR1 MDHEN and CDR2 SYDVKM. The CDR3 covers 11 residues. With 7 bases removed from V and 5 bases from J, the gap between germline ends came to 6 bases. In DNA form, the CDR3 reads TGTGCCAGCATCATTAACAATGAGCAGTTCTTC. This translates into CASIINNEQFF.

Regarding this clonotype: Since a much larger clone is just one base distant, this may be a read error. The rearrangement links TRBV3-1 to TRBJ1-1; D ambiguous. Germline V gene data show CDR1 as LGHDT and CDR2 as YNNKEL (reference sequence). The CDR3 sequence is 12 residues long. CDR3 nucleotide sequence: TGTGCCAGCAGCCACATGAACACTGAACCTTTCTTT. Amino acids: CASSHMNTEPFF.

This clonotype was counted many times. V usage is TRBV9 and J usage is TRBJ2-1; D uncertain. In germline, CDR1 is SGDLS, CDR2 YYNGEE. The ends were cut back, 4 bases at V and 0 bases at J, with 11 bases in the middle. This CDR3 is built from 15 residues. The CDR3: CASSSTESSYNEQFF. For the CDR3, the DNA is TGTGCCAGCAGCTCGACCGAGAGCTCCTACAATGAGCAGTTCTTC.